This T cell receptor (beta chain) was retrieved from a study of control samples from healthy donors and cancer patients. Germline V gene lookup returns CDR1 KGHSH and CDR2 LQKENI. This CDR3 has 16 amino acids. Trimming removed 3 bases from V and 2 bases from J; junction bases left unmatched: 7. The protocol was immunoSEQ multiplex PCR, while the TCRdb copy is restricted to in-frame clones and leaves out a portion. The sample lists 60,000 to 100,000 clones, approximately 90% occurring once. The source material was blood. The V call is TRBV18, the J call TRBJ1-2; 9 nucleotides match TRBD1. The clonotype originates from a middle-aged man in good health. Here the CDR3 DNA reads TGTGCCAGCTCACCTCAGTCAGGACAGGGGAACTATGGCTACACCTTC. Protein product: CASSPQSGQGNYGYTF.